This TCR beta chain was observed in a study of early stage breast cancer tumors. Produced via immunoSEQ multiplex PCR; TCRdb's table is partial and in-frame only. This table holds tens of thousands of clones, roughly 80% found once. V was shortened by 4 bases and J by 0 bases, with 16 bases between the two germline ends. CDR3 length: 16 amino acids. The V gene's germline CDR1 is MGHRA and CDR2 YSYEKL. The sequenced sample was blood. The TCR was taken from a person between 50 and 60 years old with breast cancer. The V call is TRBV4-1, the J call TRBJ2-7; D gene unclear. The CDR3 DNA reads as TGCGCCAGCAGCCCTACCATCCTCCTTCGCTCCTACGAGCAGTACTTC. This codes for CASSPTILLRSYEQYF.